The source of this TCR beta chain is a study of CD8+ T cells in alopecia areata. Following extraction, RNA underwent reverse transcription to cDNA, which served as the sequencing template. Profiling relied on immunoSEQ multiplex PCR, and the TCRdb table lists in-frame clones only, not all of them. The sample lists a few hundred thousand clones, over 45% occurring once. Treatment described: oral pan-JAK inhibitor, 5-10 mg twice daily. Germline CDR1 is MNHEY and CDR2 is SVGAGI. With 2 bases removed from V and 5 bases from J, the gap between germline ends came to 15 bases. CDR3 size: 15 residues. The TCR was taken from a human donor with alopecia areata. The specimen comprised CD4+ T cells sorted from blood, sampled around week 53, from a patient treated with tofacitinib. The rearrangement joins TRBV6-5 to TRBJ1-2, with D possibly TRBD1 on 5 matching bases. CDR3 sequence: CASSYLRQGGYGYTF. CDR3 DNA: TGTGCCAGCAGTTACCTTCGGCAGGGAGGTTATGGCTACACCTTC.